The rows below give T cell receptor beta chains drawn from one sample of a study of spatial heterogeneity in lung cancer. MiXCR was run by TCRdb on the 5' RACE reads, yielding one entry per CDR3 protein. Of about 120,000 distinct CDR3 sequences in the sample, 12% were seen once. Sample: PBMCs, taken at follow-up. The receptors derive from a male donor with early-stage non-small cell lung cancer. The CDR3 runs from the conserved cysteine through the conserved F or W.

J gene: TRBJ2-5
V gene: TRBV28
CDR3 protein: CASSQETQYF

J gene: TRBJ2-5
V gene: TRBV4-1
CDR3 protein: CASSVSPTETQYF

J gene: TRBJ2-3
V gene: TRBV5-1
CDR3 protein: CASRDRGGTDTQYF

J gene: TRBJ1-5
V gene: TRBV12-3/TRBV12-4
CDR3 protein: CASSLVAGVDGNQPQHF

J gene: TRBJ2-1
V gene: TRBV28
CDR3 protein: CASSAGGIYNEQFF

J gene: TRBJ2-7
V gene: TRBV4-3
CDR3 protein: CASSQDPPGLGAYEQYF

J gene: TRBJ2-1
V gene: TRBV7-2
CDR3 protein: CANSPLAGAYNEQFF

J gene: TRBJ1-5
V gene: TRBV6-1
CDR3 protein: CASSESSSNQPQHF

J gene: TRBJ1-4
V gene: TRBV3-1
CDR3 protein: CASSHGPYEKLFF

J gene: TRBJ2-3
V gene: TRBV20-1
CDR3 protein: CSARALRDTQYF

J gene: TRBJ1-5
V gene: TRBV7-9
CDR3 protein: CASSLGGTGNQPQHF

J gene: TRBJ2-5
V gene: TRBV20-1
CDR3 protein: CSAPGQASETQYF

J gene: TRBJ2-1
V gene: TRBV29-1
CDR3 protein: CSVGTSGREQFF

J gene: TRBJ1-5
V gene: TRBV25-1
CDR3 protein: CASSDSRAGNQPQHF

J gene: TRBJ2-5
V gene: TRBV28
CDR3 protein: CASSSSGRVYETQYF

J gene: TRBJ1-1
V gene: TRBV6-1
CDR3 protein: CASSYDSDIEAFF

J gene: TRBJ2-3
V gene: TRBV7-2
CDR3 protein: CASSFDGTSYF

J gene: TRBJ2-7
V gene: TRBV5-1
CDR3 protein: CASRPPPAPGQGREGEQYF

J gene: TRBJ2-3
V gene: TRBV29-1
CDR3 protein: CSVEGYADTQYF

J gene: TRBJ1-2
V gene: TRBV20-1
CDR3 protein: CSARPDRIYGYTF

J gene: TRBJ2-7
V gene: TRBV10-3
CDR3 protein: CAISANTLASSYEQYF

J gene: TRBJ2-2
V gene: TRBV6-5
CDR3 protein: CASNDGRGELFF

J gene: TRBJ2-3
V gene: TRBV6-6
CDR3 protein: CASSARGEGNTQYF

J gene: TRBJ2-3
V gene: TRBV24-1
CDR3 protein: CATRGPIRTDTQYF

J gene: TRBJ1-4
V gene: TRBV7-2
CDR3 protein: CASSLKTAEKLFF

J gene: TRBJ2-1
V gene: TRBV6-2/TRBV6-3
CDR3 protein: CASSYFFLAGPLGNEQFF

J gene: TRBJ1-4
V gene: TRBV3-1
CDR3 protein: CASSQDPGTNEKLFF

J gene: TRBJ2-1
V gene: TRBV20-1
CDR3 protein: CSADRRDNEQFF

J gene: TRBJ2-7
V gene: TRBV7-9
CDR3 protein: CASSFEGGIYEQYF